This T cell receptor beta chain originates from a study of T cells in localized non-small cell lung cancer (dated by TCRdb to 2020 to 2022). Regarding the study in general: Comparing tumors with uninvolved tumor-adjacent lungs, the study looked at the T cell repertoires of 236 patients with early-stage NSCLC. The cohort comprised some 220 treatment-naïve NSCLC patients with resected, localized lung tumors. A mean age of roughly 66 years was recorded for the NSCLC patients, of whom roughly 130 were male and about a hundred were female. Findings and caveats that apply to the study as a whole: Of the top 100 tumor clones, a median of approximately 60 were detected in paired uninvolved adjacent lung; roughly 29 were also among that lung's top 100. Uninvolved tumor-adjacent lung showed the highest T cell clonality, higher than tumor, which suggests more focused antigenic responses in the adjacent lung. Longer overall survival was associated with higher T cell density in blood, whereas shorter survival was associated with higher clonality in adjacent lung. Because of the exploratory design, TCR variables were selected using unadjusted p-values without false-discovery rate correction. Because multi-region tumor sequencing was not done, intratumor heterogeneity could not be ruled out.

At diagnosis, tumor, uninvolved tumor-adjacent lung and peripheral blood were collected and then preserved as a mix of FFPE and fresh-frozen material. For TCR repertoire profiling, blood samples were analyzed as peripheral blood mononuclear cells. As regards this clone: No cognate antigen has been identified for it. Base qualities are missing; no much larger clone stands one base away.

Relative to germline, V is 7 bases shorter and J is 0 bases shorter, with 10 bases between their ends. For CDR1 and CDR2, the germline V gene lists MDHEN and SYDVKM. Including the terminal cysteine and phenylalanine, the CDR3 comprises 13 residues. The CDR3 DNA has 39 bases and is translated from base 1. The immunoSEQ Assay was used to sequence TCR beta CDR3 regions from DNA. Per the authors' processing: T cell density was computed as TCR beta template counts normalized to usable DNA estimated by amplifying housekeeping genes. Using the preseqR package, richness was estimated by extrapolating to 120,000 templates for tissue samples and 400,000 templates for PBMC samples. Clonality was calculated as one minus Pielou's evenness. Tissue-enriched TCRs were identified by differential abundance testing using productive amino-acid clonotypes, minimum total count 5 and alpha 0.1. The Jaccard Index and the Morisita Overlap Index were used to quantify repertoire overlap between compartments. TCR beta CDR3s were clustered by GLIPH together with public tetramer-defined viral CDR3s, and at least three viral sequences plus V-gene enrichment were required for viral motifs. The clones in this table, taken by TCRdb from immuneACCESS, are in-frame only. Not every clone is retained; where verified, under half of the shortfall comes from an unresolved V gene, and the cause of the rest is unknown. V, J and clone size reflect that table, while D and trimming were determined from the DNA. Present in this sample are 26,000 or so clones, approximately 90% of which were seen just once. Together, the top ten hold more than 13% of the sample.

This TCR came from a female donor over 55 with stage II squamous cell lung carcinoma. In this chain, TRBV28 is recombined with TRBJ2-7; the best D guess is TRBD1, with 6 bases matching. The source was peripheral blood, collected before any cancer treatment. The DNA sequence follows: TGTGCCAGCACCATAGGGGGCTCCTACGAGCAGTACTTC. It is translated as CASTIGGSYEQYF.